This T cell receptor (beta chain) emerged from a study of monozygotic twins with inflammatory bowel disease. Overall study findings and caveats: Patients got different immunosuppressive treatments, which may have made their repertoires more variable.

With regard to this clonotype: Its antigen is unknown.

Per germline, CDR1 MDHEN and CDR2 SYDVKM. The CDR3 extends over 13 amino acids. TCRdb re-called the 5' RACE reads; one entry per CDR3 protein, DNA not given. The repertoire shows about 160,000 distinct CDR3 sequences; the top ten hold approximately 3%. The rearrangement joins TRBV28 to TRBJ2-3; TCRdb lists TRBD1, though no DNA is available to test this call. Input material: blood. This TCR was sampled from a human donor with ulcerative colitis or Crohn's disease, or a healthy co-twin of an affected twin (not recorded which). CDR3 region: CASNRAVTDTQYF. Full variable domain (rest looked up from reference TRBV28 and TRBJ2-3): DVKVTQSSRYLVKRTGEKVFLECVQDMDHENMFWYRQDPGLGLRLIYFSYDVKMKEKGDIPEGYSVSREKKERFSLILESASTNQTSMYLCASNRAVTDTQYFGPGTRLTVL.